These 26 T cell receptor beta chains share one sample of origin, sequenced in a study of T cell responses to AZD1222 COVID-19 vaccine. Repertoires were generated with immunoSEQ multiplex PCR, while TCRdb's copy carries only in-frame clones and drops some. The sample consists of roughly 200,000 clones, 91% of them appearing once. The starting material was peripheral blood, obtained 28 days after the second AZD1222 dose. The receptors were gathered from an adult who received the AZD1222 COVID-19 vaccine.

This chain uses TRBV7-2 with TRBJ2-1, with D tentatively TRBD1 (6 bases). The V end was cut by 3 bases, the J end by 3 bases, with 12 bases between. The CDR3 is 15 amino acids. CDR1 and CDR2 (germline): SGHTA, FQGNSA. The CDR3: CASSLQQGFYNEQFF. DNA of the CDR3: TGTGCCAGCAGCTTGCAACAGGGATTCTACAATGAGCAGTTCTTC.

The chain combines TRBV28 with TRBJ1-5; possibly TRBD1 for D (5 bases). Germline CDR1 and CDR2: MDHEN and SYDVKM. With 2 bases removed from V and 5 bases from J, the gap between germline ends came to 16 bases. The CDR3 runs to 16 residues. Here the CDR3 reads CASSLRRGRSYQPQHF. The CDR3 nucleotides read TGTGCCAGCAGTTTACGAAGGGGACGGAGTTATCAGCCCCAGCATTTT.

This chain links TRBV6-1 with TRBJ1-5; D may be TRBD1 (6 bases). Germline V gene sequence: CDR1 MNHNS, CDR2 SASEGT. Trimming shortened V by 3 bases and J by 7 bases, and 13 bases separated the two germline ends. The CDR3 consists of 14 residues. CDR3 protein: CASSDPGVGQPQHF. The DNA for the CDR3 is TGTGCCAGCAGTGATCCAGGGGTTGGGCAGCCCCAGCATTTT.

The V call is TRBV5-4, the J call TRBJ2-5, with 11 bases that match TRBD2. Germline-derived CDR1 and CDR2 are SGHNT and YYREEE (reference sequence). The trim removed 0 bases at V and 4 bases at J, leaving 5 bases unmatched. This CDR3 is built from 16 residues. The CDR3 nucleotides read TGTGCCAGCAGCTTGGGTCTAGCGGGAGGATCAGAGACCCAGTACTTC. Its protein is CASSLGLAGGSETQYF.

The chain is built from TRBV19 and TRBJ2-2, with 8 bases aligning to TRBD1. Trimming cost V 3 bases and J 3 bases; bases outside gene matches: 3. The germline V gene has CDR1 LNHDA and CDR2 SQIVND (reference sequence). This CDR3 contains 15 residues. CDR3 sequence: CASSIGTGHTGELFF. CDR3 bases: TGTGCCAGTAGTATCGGGACAGGCCACACCGGGGAGCTGTTTTTT.

The chain employs TRBV18 and TRBJ1-3, with D possibly being TRBD1 (5 bases). Trimming pared 7 bases from V and 0 bases from J, leaving 13 bases between. The CDR3 is 15 amino acids. Germline V gene sequence: CDR1 KGHSH, CDR2 LQKENI. Written as DNA, the CDR3 is TGTGCCAGCTTGCAGGGTTTGGACTCTGGAAACACCATATATTTT. Protein product: CASLQGLDSGNTIYF.

The table lists this clone with a count of one. The J gene is TRBJ1-1, the V gene TRBV6-2 or TRBV6-3; D remains unclear. The CDR3 totals 11 residues. V lost 6 bases and J 11 bases, leaving 13 bases between the germline ends. Per the germline V gene, CDR1 is MNHEY and CDR2 is SVGEGT. CDR3 in DNA: TGTGCCAGCAGCCCCGAGCCCCGGGCTTTCTTT. It specifies CASSPEPRAFF.

J is TRBJ1-6 and V is TRBV6-5; TRBD1 matches at 9 bases. Germline values: CDR1 MNHEY, CDR2 SVGAGI. The V segment lost 6 bases and the J segment 9 bases; nucleotides outside the gene matches: 6. The CDR3 consists of 14 residues. The CDR3 is CASSGTGPLSPLHF. As DNA, the CDR3 is TGTGCCAGCAGCGGGACAGGGCCCCTTTCACCCCTCCACTTT.

The chain links TRBV11-3 to TRBJ1-1; 7 bases are shared with TRBD1. Trimming cost V 5 bases and J 11 bases; bases outside gene matches: 5. The CDR3 consists of 11 residues. Germline V CDR1 and CDR2: SGHNT, YENEEA. The CDR3 DNA reads as TGTGCCAGCAGCAATCAGGGGGTGGCTTTCTTT. It encodes CASSNQGVAFF.

In its sample, this clone was seen once. The J gene is TRBJ2-7, the V gene TRBV5-4; the D is unclear. CDR1 is SGHNT, CDR2 YYREEE, per germline (reference sequence). V was cut by 1 base and J by 7 bases, with 9 bases left in between. The CDR3 extends over 12 amino acids. The DNA for the CDR3 is TGTGCCAGCAGCTTGCCTGTGGGGGAGCAGTACTTC. Translated, it gives CASSLPVGEQYF.

The gene calls are TRBV5-4 and TRBJ2-3; D uncertain. This CDR3 has 15 amino acids. Germline CDR1 is SGHNT and CDR2 is YYREEE (reference sequence). Trimming cost V 4 bases and J 0 bases, with 12 bases left between them. The chain's CDR3 is CASSPFRSSTDTQYF. CDR3 DNA: TGTGCCAGCAGCCCCTTCCGGTCTAGCACAGATACGCAGTATTTT.

The chain carries TRBV5-1 and TRBJ2-1; 13 bases agree with TRBD2. Germline loops: CDR1 SGHRS, CDR2 YFSETQ. This CDR3 has 15 amino acids. With 0 bases clipped from V and 7 bases from J, the junction kept 1 base outside the gene matches. DNA for the CDR3: TGCGCCAGCAGCTTGGAGGGACTAGCGGGAAATGAGCAGTTCTTC. Its protein is CASSLEGLAGNEQFF.

The chain is built from TRBV9 and TRBJ1-2; possible D gene TRBD1, 5 bases. V lost 3 bases and J lost 5, with 8 bases in between. Germline V CDR1 and CDR2: SGDLS, YYNGEE. CDR3 length equals 12 residues. The DNA for the CDR3 is TGTGCCAGCAGCGCTCAGGGTTATGGCTACACCTTC. This encodes CASSAQGYGYTF.

The chain is built from TRBV11-3 and TRBJ1-2; D remains unclear. The CDR3 length is 12 residues. The germline gives CDR1 SGHNT, CDR2 YENEEA. The V gene lost 4 bases and the J gene lost 6 bases, with 9 bases spanning the gap. The CDR3 coding sequence is TGTGCCAGCAGCTGGAGCGGGGATGGCTACACCTTC. This encodes CASSWSGDGYTF.

The chain has TRBV20-1 and TRBJ2-5; D is unclear. V lost 3 bases and J lost 6, with 5 bases in between. The germline CDR1 and CDR2 sequences are DFQATT and SNEGSKA (reference sequence). This CDR3 has 10 residues. The chain's CDR3 is CSASTKTQYF. The CDR3 region has the DNA TGCAGTGCTAGTACCAAGACCCAGTACTTC.

The CDR3 nucleotides are TGCGCCAGCAGCCAAGGGGTAGCGGGTAATGATGAGCAGTTCTTC. It is translated as CASSQGVAGNDEQFF. The chain uses TRBV4-1 and TRBJ2-1, with 7 bases identical to TRBD2. The CDR3 spans 15 residues. Germline-derived CDR1 and CDR2 are MGHRA and YSYEKL. The V gene end was trimmed by 1 base and the J gene end by 8 bases; junction bases not matched to a gene: 8.

This chain uses TRBV7-9 with TRBJ2-2; D is tentatively TRBD1 or TRBD2 (5 bases each). V lost 2 bases and J 7 bases, leaving 8 bases between the germline ends. This CDR3 region has 13 residues. Germline values: CDR1 SEHNR, CDR2 FQNEAQ (reference sequence). The CDR3 bases are TGTGCCAGCAGCTTACGGGACGACGGGGAGCTGTTTTTT. Residues: CASSLRDDGELFF.

This clone was counted a few times. The chain combines TRBV30 with TRBJ2-1; 7 bases map to TRBD2. The CDR3 loop spans 13 amino acids. Germline loops: CDR1 GTSNPN, CDR2 SVGIG (reference sequence). The V segment lost 7 bases and the J segment 3 bases; nucleotides outside the gene matches: 6. The CDR3 nucleotides are TGTGCCTCAGCTAGCGGAGACTACAATGAGCAGTTCTTC. Protein: CASASGDYNEQFF. Full variable domain (outside the CDR3, taken from reference TRBV30 and TRBJ2-1): SQTIHQWPATLVQPVGSPLSLECTVEGTSNPNLYWYRQAAGRGLQLLFYSVGIGQISSEVPQNLSASRPQDRQFILSSKKLLLSDSGFYLCASASGDYNEQFFGPGTRLTVL.

The chain has TRBV10-3 and TRBJ1-1; D gene ambiguous. Trimming took off 8 bases at V and 0 bases at J, with 7 bases between the two ends. CDR3 length: 12 residues. Germline V gives CDR1 ENHRY, CDR2 SYGVKD. Here the CDR3 reads CAIARLNTEAFF. The CDR3 DNA reads TGTGCCATCGCTCGTCTGAACACTGAAGCTTTCTTT.

Written as DNA, the CDR3 is TGTGCCAGCAGGGACAACAGGGGGCGTGGAAATGGCTACACCTTC. It is translated as CASRDNRGRGNGYTF. The chain uses TRBV28 and TRBJ1-2; 9 bases fit TRBD1. Germline V CDR1 and CDR2: MDHEN, SYDVKM. V gave up 6 bases and J gave up 6 bases; unmatched junction bases: 11. The length of the CDR3 is 15 residues.

The sample holds one count of this clone. The chain is built from TRBV11-3 and TRBJ2-2; tentative D call: TRBD1 (5 bases). CDR1 is SGHNT and CDR2 is YENEEA in the germline V gene. The V end lost 5 bases, the J end lost 4 bases, and 14 bases lay between the germline ends. This CDR3 spans 15 amino acids. The CDR3, as DNA: TGTGCCAGCAGCCCCAGACAGAAGCCCACCGGGGAGCTGTTTTTT. Residues: CASSPRQKPTGELFF. The full variable domain, with the rest looked up from reference TRBV11-3 and TRBJ2-2, is EAGVVQSPRYKIIEKKQPVAFWCNPISGHNTLYWYLQNLGQGPELLIRYENEEAVDDSQLPKDRFSAERLKGVDSTLKIQPAELGDSAVYLCASSPRQKPTGELFFGEGSRLTVL.

This chain uses TRBV20-1 with TRBJ2-3; D unresolved. There are 13 residues in the CDR3. From germline, CDR1 is DFQATT and CDR2 SNEGSKA (reference sequence). V was clipped by 3 bases and J by 0 bases, with 7 bases between them. Here the CDR3 DNA reads TGCAGTGCTAGTCGCCCTAGCACAGATACGCAGTATTTT. It specifies CSASRPSTDTQYF.

The chain links TRBV27 to TRBJ1-2; 9 bases align to TRBD1. The germline gives CDR1 MNHEY, CDR2 SMNVEV (reference sequence). Trimming cost V 3 bases and J 8 bases; bases outside gene matches: 10. The CDR3 spans 15 residues. CDR3 loop: CASSFGQGWMEGYTF. CDR3 in DNA: TGTGCCAGCAGTTTCGGACAGGGGTGGATGGAAGGCTACACCTTC.

This clone was found a few times. The rearrangement uses TRBV5-1 and TRBJ2-1; 8 bases map to TRBD2. Germline CDR1 and CDR2: SGHRS and YFSETQ. The length of the CDR3 is 17 residues. With 0 bases clipped from V and 9 bases from J, the junction kept 14 bases outside the gene matches. This CDR3 reads CASSLGPGLGRPSEQFF. In nucleotides, the CDR3 is TGCGCCAGCAGCTTGGGACCGGGACTAGGCCGCCCCAGTGAGCAGTTCTTC.

This chain joins TRBV9 and TRBJ2-5; perhaps TRBD2 as D (5 bases). Trimming pared 4 bases from V and 5 bases from J, leaving 18 bases between. Germline V gene lookup returns CDR1 SGDLS and CDR2 YYNGEE. This CDR3 is 15 amino acids long. The DNA of the CDR3 is TGTGCCAGCAGCCCCCTCCCCGGGATGTGGGAGACCCAGTACTTC. This encodes CASSPLPGMWETQYF.

This chain uses TRBV6-2 or TRBV6-3 with TRBJ2-7, with 10 nucleotides matching TRBD1. CDR3 size: 15 residues. V dropped 6 bases and J dropped 9; count of bases not matched to a gene: 14. The germline V gene encodes CDR1 MNHEY and CDR2 SVGEGT. CDR3 residues: CASSPLGTGEEPQYF. CDR3 coding DNA: TGTGCCAGCAGCCCGCTTGGGACAGGGGAAGAACCGCAGTACTTC.